This T cell receptor beta chain is drawn from a study of neurological immune-mediated disorders. V was shortened by 6 bases and J by 8 bases, with 7 bases between the two germline ends. The germline CDR1 and CDR2 sequences are KGHSH and LQKENI. The CDR3 contains 11 residues. The table lists this clonotype with many counts. Using its own MiXCR run on the 5' RACE reads, TCRdb lists one record per CDR3 protein. The sample has around 31,000 distinct CDR3 sequences, about 4.1% seen once; the top ten hold nearly 25%. The chain employs TRBV18 and TRBJ1-4; D remains ambiguous. The sample comprised CD4+ T cells from blood. This clonotype was obtained from a woman in her forties in good health. The CDR3 region has the DNA TGTGCCAGCTCCGGGGAAGAAAAACTGTTTTTT. This sequence encodes CASSGEEKLFF.